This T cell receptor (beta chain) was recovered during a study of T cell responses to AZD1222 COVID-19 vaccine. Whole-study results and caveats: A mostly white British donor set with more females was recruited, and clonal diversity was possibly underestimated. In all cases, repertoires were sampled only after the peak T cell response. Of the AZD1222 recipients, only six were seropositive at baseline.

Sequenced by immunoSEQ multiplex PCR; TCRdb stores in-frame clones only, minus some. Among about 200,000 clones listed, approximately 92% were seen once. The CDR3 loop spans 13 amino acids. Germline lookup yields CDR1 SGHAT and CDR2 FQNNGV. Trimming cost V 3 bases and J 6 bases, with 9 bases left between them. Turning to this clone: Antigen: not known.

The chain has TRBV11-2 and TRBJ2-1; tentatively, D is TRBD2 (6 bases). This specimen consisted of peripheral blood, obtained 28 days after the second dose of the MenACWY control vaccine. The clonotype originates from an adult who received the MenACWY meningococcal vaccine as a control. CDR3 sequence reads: CASSLGLSNEQFF. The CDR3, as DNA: TGTGCCAGCAGCTTGGGACTTAGCAATGAGCAGTTCTTC.